This TCR beta chain was found in a study of CD8 T cells in Susac syndrome. Overall study context: Among sequenced Susac syndrome patients, over 5 had active disease and eight or nine were in remission.

Comment on this clonotype: Its specificity is unknown.

CD8+ and CD4+ T cells circulating in blood were sequenced for TCR beta. Study results and limitations: There were 15 to 20 Susac-specific public clones in total CD8+ repertoires and four to six in CD8+ TEMRA repertoires.

RNA totalling about 0.45 to 1 ug underwent reverse transcription with random hexamers. Across 54 Vbeta and 13 Jbeta, immunoSEQ multiplex PCR amplified TCR beta CDR3. A single record per CDR3 protein comes from TCRdb applying MiXCR to the immunoSEQ multiplex PCR reads. The sample carries around 110,000 distinct CDR3 sequences, 94% recorded once. The source is a human donor with Susac syndrome. Sequencing was done on a sample of CD8+ T cells from PBMCs.

Here the CDR3 reads CASSGGQDSNEQYF. CDR3 sequence (DNA): TGTGCCAGCAGCGGAGGGCAAGATTCCAACGAGCAGTACTTC. The chain joins TRBV9 to TRBJ2-7, with D perhaps matching TRBD2 (5 bases). The V end lost 3 bases, the J end lost 5 bases, and 15 bases lay between the germline ends. The CDR3 extends over 14 amino acids. Germline V gives CDR1 SGDLS, CDR2 YYNGEE. Filled out from reference TRBV9 and TRBJ2-7, the complete variable domain reads DSGVTQTPKHLITATGQRVTLRCSPRSGDLSVYWYQQSLDQGLQFLIQYYNGEERAKGNILERFSAQQFPDLHSELNLSSLELGDSALYFCASSGGQDSNEQYFGPGTRLTVT.